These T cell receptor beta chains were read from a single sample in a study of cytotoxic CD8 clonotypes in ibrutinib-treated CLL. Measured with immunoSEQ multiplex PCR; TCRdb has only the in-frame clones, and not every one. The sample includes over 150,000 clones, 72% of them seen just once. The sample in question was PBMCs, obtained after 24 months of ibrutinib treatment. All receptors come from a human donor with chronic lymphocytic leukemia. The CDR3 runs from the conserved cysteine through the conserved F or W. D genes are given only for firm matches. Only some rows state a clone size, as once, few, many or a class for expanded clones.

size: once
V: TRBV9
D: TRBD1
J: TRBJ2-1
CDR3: CASSRTQGAAYNEQFF
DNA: TGTGCCAGCAGCCGGACCCAGGGGGCGGCCTACAATGAGCAGTTCTTC

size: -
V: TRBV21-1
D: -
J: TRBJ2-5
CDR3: CASSTPAGSRETQYF
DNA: TGTGCCAGCAGCACCCCGGCGGGTAGCAGGGAGACCCAGTACTTC

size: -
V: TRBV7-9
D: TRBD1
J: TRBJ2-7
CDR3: CASSLDPGGLIYEQYF
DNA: TGTGCCAGCAGCTTAGATCCAGGGGGCCTCATTTACGAGCAGTACTTC

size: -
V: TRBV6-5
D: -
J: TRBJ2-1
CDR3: CASSLGTQNYNEQFF
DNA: TGTGCCAGCAGCCTCGGGACACAGAATTACAATGAGCAGTTCTTC

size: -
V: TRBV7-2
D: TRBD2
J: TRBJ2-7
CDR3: CASSLPTSGTYEQYF
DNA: TGTGCCAGCAGCTTACCAACTAGCGGAACCTACGAGCAGTACTTC

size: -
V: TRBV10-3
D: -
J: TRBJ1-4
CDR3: CAISAGKNKEKLFF
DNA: TGTGCCATCAGCGCAGGCAAGAATAAGGAAAAACTGTTTTTT

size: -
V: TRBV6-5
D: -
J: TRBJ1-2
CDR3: CASSRGGMNYGYTF
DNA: TGTGCCAGCAGTCGGGGGGGGATGAACTATGGCTACACCTTC

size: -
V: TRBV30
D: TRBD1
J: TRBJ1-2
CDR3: CAWTGTGKYGYTF
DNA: TGTGCCTGGACCGGGACAGGGAAGTATGGCTACACCTTC

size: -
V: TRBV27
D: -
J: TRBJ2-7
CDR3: CAIRGRLTYEQYF
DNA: TGTGCCATCCGAGGTCGGCTAACCTACGAGCAGTACTTC

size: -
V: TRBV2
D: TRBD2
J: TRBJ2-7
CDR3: CASTSGSSYEQYF
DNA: TGTGCCAGTACTAGCGGGAGTTCCTACGAGCAGTACTTC

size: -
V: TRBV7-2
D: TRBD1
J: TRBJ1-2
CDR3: CASSVRQGARYTF
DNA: TGTGCCAGCAGCGTTCGACAGGGGGCGCGCTACACCTTC

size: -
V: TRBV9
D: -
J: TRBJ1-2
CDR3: CASSPVPGTPYGYTF
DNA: TGTGCCAGCAGCCCAGTTCCGGGGACACCCTATGGCTACACCTTC

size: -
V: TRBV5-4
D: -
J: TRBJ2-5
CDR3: CASSSPLRDGETQYF
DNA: TGTGCCAGCAGCTCACCCCTCAGGGATGGAGAGACCCAGTACTTC

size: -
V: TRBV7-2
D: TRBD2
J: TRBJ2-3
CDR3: CASSPGVLAGGADTQYF
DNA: TGTGCCAGCAGCCCTGGGGTGCTAGCGGGGGGCGCAGATACGCAGTATTTT

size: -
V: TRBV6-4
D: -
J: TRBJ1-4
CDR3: CASSDRQGEKLFF
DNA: TGTGCCAGCAGTGACCGGCAGGGAGAAAAACTGTTTTTT